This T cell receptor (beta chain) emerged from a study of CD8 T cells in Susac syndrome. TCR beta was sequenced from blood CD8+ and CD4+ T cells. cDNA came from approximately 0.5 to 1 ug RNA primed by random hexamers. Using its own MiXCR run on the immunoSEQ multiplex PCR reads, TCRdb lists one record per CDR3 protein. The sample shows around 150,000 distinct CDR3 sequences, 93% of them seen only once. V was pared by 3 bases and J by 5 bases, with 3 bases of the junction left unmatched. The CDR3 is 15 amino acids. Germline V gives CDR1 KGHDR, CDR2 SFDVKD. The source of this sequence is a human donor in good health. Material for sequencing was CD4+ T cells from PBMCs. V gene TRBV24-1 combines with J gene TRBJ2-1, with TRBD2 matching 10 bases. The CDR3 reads CATSDPLAGDNEQFF. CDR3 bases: TGTGCCACCAGTGATCCCCTAGCGGGGGACAATGAGCAGTTCTTC.